This T cell receptor (beta chain) was identified during a study of cytomegalovirus exposure and HLA in healthy donors. Study-level information: The same platform as the roughly 670 first-cohort repertoires was used for the 120 validation repertoires, a later analysis reported.

Measured with immunoSEQ multiplex PCR; TCRdb has only the in-frame clones, and not every one. This table holds about 98,000 clones, less than 95% found once. Regarding this clone: Its antigen is not known.

Trimming stripped 5 bases from V and 5 bases from J, with 13 bases between. Germline V gives CDR1 SGHTA, CDR2 FQGNSA. This CDR3 spans 15 amino acids. Study-wide points: The study labeled 150 to 200 TCR beta chains cytomegalovirus-associated. Within the approximately 120 validation repertoires, first-cohort TCR clusters tended to co-occur, according to a later analysis. In vitro testing confirmed a few CMV-associated chains as specific for CMV antigens.

This receptor was obtained from a woman in her late teens or twenties in good health and CMV-seronegative. Input material: PBMCs. This chain connects TRBV7-2 to TRBJ1-6; D is perhaps TRBD1 (6 bases). The CDR3 protein is CASSPRRGNNSPLHF. The CDR3 DNA sequence: TGTGCCAGCAGCCCCCGCAGGGGTAATAATTCACCCCTCCACTTT.